This passage covers 5 T cell receptor beta chains from one sample sequenced in a study of blood T cell repertoires in COVID-19. Produced via immunoSEQ multiplex PCR; TCRdb's table is partial and in-frame only. The data show fewer than 200,000 clones, roughly 81% seen once. The sample comprised peripheral blood. These receptors were collected from a man aged 40-49 years with acute or convalescent COVID-19.

V gene TRBV7-3 combines with J gene TRBJ2-1; 7 nucleotides line up with TRBD2. The CDR3 sequence is 14 residues long. Germline loops: CDR1 SGHTA, CDR2 FQGTGA. J gave up 8 bases and V 5 bases, and 9 bases lay outside the gene matches. The CDR3 sequence: CASSPGLVSDEQFF. Here the CDR3 DNA reads TGTGCCAGCAGCCCAGGACTAGTTTCCGATGAGCAGTTCTTC.

This clone is a singleton in its sample. The J gene is TRBJ1-1, the V gene TRBV7-8, with TRBD1 identical over 7 bases. The CDR3 is 14 residues long. Germline V CDR1 and CDR2: SGHVS, FQNEAQ. Trimming took 5 bases from V and 4 from J; bases not matched to a gene: 7. The CDR3 sequence: CASSVRQGPTEAFF. CDR3 nucleotides: TGTGCCAGCAGCGTAAGACAGGGACCCACTGAAGCTTTCTTT.

The rearrangement links TRBV7-2 to TRBJ2-1; 9 bases fit TRBD1. The length of the CDR3 is 14 residues. V lost 6 bases, J lost 4 bases, and 4 bases stayed unmatched. Germline V gene data show CDR1 as SGHTA and CDR2 as FQGNSA. CDR3 in amino acids: CASSPGTGYNEQFF. CDR3 bases: TGTGCCAGCAGTCCCGGGACAGGGTACAATGAGCAGTTCTTC.

The gene calls are TRBV28 and TRBJ2-7; D is possibly TRBD1 (7 bases). With 6 bases removed from V and 3 bases from J, the gap between germline ends came to 27 bases. CDR1 and CDR2 (germline): MDHEN, SYDVKM. CDR3 length: 18 amino acids. CDR3 protein: CASSLGTATFSGLYEQYF. As DNA, the CDR3 is TGTGCCAGCAGCCTTGGGACAGCGACTTTCAGCGGGCTCTACGAGCAGTACTTC.

The chain has TRBV27 and TRBJ2-1; D gene uncertain. The V end lost 2 bases, the J end lost 4 bases, and 9 bases lay between the germline ends. The germline V gene has CDR1 MNHEY and CDR2 SMNVEV (reference sequence). This CDR3 has 14 amino acids. The CDR3 nucleotides read TGTGCCAGCAGTTTAATCGGTCCTTACAATGAGCAGTTCTTC. This codes for CASSLIGPYNEQFF.